Each of the 19 T cell receptor beta chains below was sequenced from the same sample in a study of blood T cell repertoires in COVID-19. Sequencing was performed with immunoSEQ multiplex PCR; in TCRdb, only in-frame clones are kept and a portion is missing. This table holds a few hundred thousand clones, around 92% found once. The specimen was PBMCs or T cells enriched from blood (not recorded which). These receptors were obtained from a woman in her forties or fifties who had been exposed to COVID-19.

The rearrangement uses TRBV5-4 and TRBJ2-5; D may be TRBD1 (5 bases). V was shortened by 4 bases and J by 5 bases, with 9 bases between the two germline ends. The CDR3 has 12 amino acids. The germline V gene encodes CDR1 SGHNT and CDR2 YYREEE (reference sequence). The CDR3 DNA is TGTGCCAGCAGCAAAGGGGCGGAGACCCAGTACTTC. As protein: CASSKGAETQYF.

This sequence joins TRBV2 and TRBJ2-7, with TRBD1 matching over 7 bases. The CDR3 spans 13 residues. V lost 6 bases to trimming and J lost 1 base; unmatched junction nucleotides: 3. Germline CDR1 is SNHLY and CDR2 is FYNNEI. CDR3 sequence (DNA): TGTGCCAGCAGGAGGGACAGTTCCTACGAGCAGTACTTC. Translation gives CASRRDSSYEQYF.

This sequence joins TRBV7-9 and TRBJ2-7, with a weak D call TRBD1 (6 bases). V was cut by 5 bases and J by 6 bases, with 20 bases left in between. CDR3 length: 15 amino acids. Germline CDR1 and CDR2: SEHNR and FQNEAQ (reference sequence). In DNA, the CDR3 is TGTGCCAGCAGCGATGCGCCAGGGGCCGCGGGCGAGCAGTACTTC. Encoded protein: CASSDAPGAAGEQYF.

The chain uses TRBV10-3 and TRBJ2-2; TRBD2 matches 9 bases. Germline V CDR1 and CDR2: ENHRY, SYGVKD. This CDR3 spans 18 amino acids. Trimming cost V 3 bases and J 7 bases; bases outside gene matches: 15. Here the CDR3 reads CAISDPRLAGESNGELFF. The CDR3, as DNA: TGTGCCATCAGTGACCCCCGATTAGCGGGGGAGTCTAACGGGGAGCTGTTTTTT.

This clone was observed a single time. The chain has TRBV5-1 and TRBJ1-2; no definite D call. Trimming shortened V by 5 bases and J by 7 bases, and 18 bases separated the two germline ends. The CDR3 spans 14 residues. The germline CDR1 and CDR2 sequences are SGHRS and YFSETQ. The CDR3 DNA is TGCGCCAGCAGGGAAGGCGGGGATGCTAGTGGCTACACCTTC. Its protein is CASREGGDASGYTF.

The chain has TRBV9 and TRBJ1-2; D perhaps matches TRBD1 (5 bases). The germline gives CDR1 SGDLS, CDR2 YYNGEE. This CDR3 comprises 13 residues. Trimming cost V 3 bases and J 2 bases, with 8 bases left between them. The CDR3 protein is CASSADINYGYTF. CDR3 nucleotides: TGTGCCAGCAGCGCGGACATAAACTATGGCTACACCTTC.

The genes are TRBV25-1 and TRBJ2-2, with 9 bases identical to TRBD1. The CDR3 is 16 residues long. Trimming removed 5 bases from V and 7 bases from J; junction bases left unmatched: 11. CDR1 is MGHDK and CDR2 is SYGVNS in the germline V gene. The CDR3 reads CASSSSDRGPGGELFF. Here the CDR3 DNA reads TGTGCCAGCAGTTCCTCGGACAGGGGCCCAGGCGGGGAGCTGTTTTTT.

The J gene is TRBJ1-1, the V gene TRBV9; D remains ambiguous. V lost 0 bases and J lost 1, with 4 bases in between. The CDR3 has 13 amino acids. The germline gives CDR1 SGDLS, CDR2 YYNGEE. CDR3 amino acids: CASSVVQNTEAFF. Written as DNA, the CDR3 is TGTGCCAGCAGCGTAGTTCAGAACACTGAAGCTTTCTTT.

The chain recombines TRBV28 with TRBJ2-6, with D perhaps TRBD1 (5 bases). Trimming left V 6 bases short and J 4 bases short, with 13 bases between. The CDR3 sequence is 15 residues long. The germline CDR1 and CDR2 sequences are MDHEN and SYDVKM. The CDR3 is CASSRSGSGANVLTF. The CDR3 coding sequence is TGTGCCAGCAGCCGATCAGGGTCCGGGGCCAACGTCCTGACTTTC.

The gene calls are TRBV28 and TRBJ1-4; 12 nucleotides align to TRBD1. V trimming: 5 bases; J trimming: 7 bases; junction bases outside the gene matches: 14. In germline, CDR1 is MDHEN, CDR2 SYDVKM. CDR3 size: 18 residues. Here the CDR3 reads CASSTGTGGVGVAEKLFF. CDR3 DNA sequence: TGTGCCAGCAGTACCGGGACAGGGGGCGTAGGTGTTGCTGAAAAACTGTTTTTT.

The V gene is TRBV5-1, the J gene TRBJ1-2, with D perhaps matching TRBD1 (5 bases). The CDR3 has 14 residues. V lost 1 base, J lost 6 bases, and 13 bases lay in between. Germline V gene data show CDR1 as SGHRS and CDR2 as YFSETQ. The CDR3 sequence is CASSLQAGEHGYTF. CDR3 DNA: TGCGCCAGCAGCTTGCAGGCGGGGGAGCATGGCTACACCTTC.

Points on this clone: One junction end disagrees with the germline gene, perhaps due to a read error. The chain links TRBV7-7 to TRBJ1-4, with D maybe TRBD1 (5 bases). CDR3 length equals 15 residues. Looked up from germline, CDR1 is SSHAT and CDR2 is FNYEAQ (reference sequence). The chain's CDR3 is CASSRNWGANEKLFF. CDR3 nucleotides: TGTGCTAGCAGCCGAAACTGGGGGGCTAATGAAAAACTGTTTTTT.

The CDR3 region has the DNA TGTGCCAGCAGCCGAGGACAGGGGGTCTCCTACGAGCAGTACTTC. It yields the protein CASSRGQGVSYEQYF. The rearrangement uses TRBV5-5 and TRBJ2-7; 10 positions match TRBD1. With 4 bases clipped from V and 0 bases from J, the junction kept 4 bases outside the gene matches. The germline V gene has CDR1 SGHKS and CDR2 YYEKEE (reference sequence). The CDR3 runs to 15 residues. Using reference TRBV5-5 and TRBJ2-7 for the parts outside the CDR3, the full variable domain is DAGVTQSPTHLIKTRGQQVTLRCSPISGHKSVSWYQQVLGQGPQFIFQYYEKEERGRGNFPDRFSARQFPNYSSELNVNALLLGDSALYLCASSRGQGVSYEQYFGPGTRLTVT.

The chain employs TRBV6-1 and TRBJ1-2; D is perhaps TRBD1 (5 bases). This CDR3 has 14 residues. Trimming took 2 bases from V and 6 from J, leaving 13 bases between them. Germline CDR1 is MNHNS and CDR2 is SASEGT. The CDR3 spells CASSEMWSGNGYTF. The DNA of the CDR3 is TGTGCCAGCAGTGAAATGTGGTCAGGGAATGGCTACACCTTC.

There are a few counts of this clone. Other DNA sequences in the same sample also yield this CDR3. V gene TRBV2 combines with J gene TRBJ2-7; 10 bases map to TRBD1. This CDR3 has 14 amino acids. The germline gives CDR1 SNHLY, CDR2 FYNNEI. The V and J ends lost 6 bases and 2 bases, in that order; junction bases with no gene match: 4. The CDR3 DNA follows: TGTGCCAGCAGAACCGGGACAGGGGCCTACGAGCAGTACTTC. Amino acids: CASRTGTGAYEQYF.

This clone was detected only once. The chain combines TRBV2 with TRBJ1-1, with a possible D match to TRBD1 (5 bases). The CDR3 contains 15 residues. CDR1 and CDR2 (germline): SNHLY, FYNNEI. Trimming pared 2 bases from V and 5 bases from J, leaving 15 bases between. As DNA, the CDR3 is TGTGCCAGCAGTGAATGGGAGGTAGGGGATACTGAAGCTTTCTTT. This encodes CASSEWEVGDTEAFF.

The CDR3 nucleotides read TGTGCCAGCAGCTCCCTGGGCGTCGACAATGAGCAGTTCTTC. Its protein is CASSSLGVDNEQFF. The rearrangement uses TRBV5-6 and TRBJ2-1, with D unclear. CDR3 length: 14 residues. Trimming stripped 3 bases from V and 5 bases from J, with 12 bases between. Germline V gene data show CDR1 as SGHDT and CDR2 as YYEEEE.

This clone came up once. The chain has TRBV7-2 and TRBJ1-2; 8 bases map to TRBD1. The V segment lost 3 bases and the J segment 6 bases; nucleotides outside the gene matches: 9. CDR3 size: 15 residues. The V gene's germline CDR1 is SGHTA and CDR2 FQGNSA. CDR3 region: CASSFSWTGRDGYTF. The DNA for the CDR3 is TGTGCCAGCAGCTTCTCCTGGACAGGGCGAGATGGCTACACCTTC.

The chain uses TRBV5-4 and TRBJ1-2; D is undetermined. This CDR3 comprises 13 residues. The V end was cut by 0 bases, the J end by 2 bases, with 5 bases between. CDR1 SGHNT and CDR2 YYREEE come from the germline V gene (reference sequence). Here the CDR3 reads CASSLGVNYGYTF. For the CDR3, the DNA is TGTGCCAGCAGCTTGGGCGTAAACTATGGCTACACCTTC.